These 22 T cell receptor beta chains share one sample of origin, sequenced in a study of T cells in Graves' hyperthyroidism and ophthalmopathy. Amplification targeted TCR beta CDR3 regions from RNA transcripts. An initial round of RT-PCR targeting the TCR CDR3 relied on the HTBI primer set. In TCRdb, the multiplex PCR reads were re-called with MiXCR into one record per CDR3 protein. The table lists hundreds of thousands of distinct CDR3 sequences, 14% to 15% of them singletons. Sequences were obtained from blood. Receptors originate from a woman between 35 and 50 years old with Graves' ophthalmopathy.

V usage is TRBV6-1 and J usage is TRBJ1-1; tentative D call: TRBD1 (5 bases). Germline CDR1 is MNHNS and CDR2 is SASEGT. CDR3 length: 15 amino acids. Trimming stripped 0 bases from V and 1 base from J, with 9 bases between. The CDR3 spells CASSEAHGGNTEAFF. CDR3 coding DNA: TGTGCCAGCAGTGAAGCGCACGGGGGGAACACTGAAGCTTTCTTT.

The CDR3 DNA reads TGCAGTGCCAGGGGGGGGACCTCCGGCTTCCTCGAGCAGTACTTC. It codes for CSARGGTSGFLEQYF. V and J are TRBV20-1 and TRBJ2-7; the D call may be TRBD1 or TRBD2 (7 bases each). Trimming pared 6 bases from V and 6 bases from J, leaving 24 bases between. Germline V gene sequence: CDR1 DFQATT, CDR2 SNEGSKA (reference sequence). The CDR3 extends over 15 amino acids.

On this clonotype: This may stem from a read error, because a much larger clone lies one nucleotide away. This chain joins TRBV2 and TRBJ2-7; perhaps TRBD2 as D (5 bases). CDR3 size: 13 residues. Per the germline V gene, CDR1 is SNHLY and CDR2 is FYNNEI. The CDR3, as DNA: TGTACCAGCAGTGAAGCGGACCTGGTGGAGCAGTACTTC. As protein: CTSSEADLVEQYF.

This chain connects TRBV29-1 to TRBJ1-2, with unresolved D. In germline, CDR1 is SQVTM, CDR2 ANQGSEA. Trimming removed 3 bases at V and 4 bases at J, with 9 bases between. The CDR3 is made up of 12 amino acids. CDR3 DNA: TGCAGCGTTGATCGGGTCACCTATGGCTACACCTTC. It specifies CSVDRVTYGYTF.

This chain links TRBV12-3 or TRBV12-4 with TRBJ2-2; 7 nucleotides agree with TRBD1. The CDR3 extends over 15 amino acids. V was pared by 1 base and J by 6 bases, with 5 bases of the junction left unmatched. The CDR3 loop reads CASSLGGGASGELFF. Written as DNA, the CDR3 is TGTGCCAGCAGTTTAGGAGGGGGCGCATCCGGGGAGCTGTTTTTT.

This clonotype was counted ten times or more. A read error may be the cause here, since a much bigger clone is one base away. The CDR3 nucleotides are TGCGCCAGCAGCCAAGAGGACAGGTCCTACGAGCAGTACTTC. Its translation is CASSQEDRSYEQYF. V gene TRBV4-3 combines with J gene TRBJ2-7; 7 positions agree with TRBD1. Trimming cost V 0 bases and J 1 base; bases outside gene matches: 0. Germline V lookup: CDR1 LGHNA, CDR2 YSLEER. There are 14 residues in the CDR3.

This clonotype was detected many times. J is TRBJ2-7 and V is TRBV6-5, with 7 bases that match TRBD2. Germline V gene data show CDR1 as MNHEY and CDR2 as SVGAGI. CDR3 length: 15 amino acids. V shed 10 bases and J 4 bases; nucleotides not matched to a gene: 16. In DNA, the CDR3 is TGTGCCACGACGTATGGGGGGGAAACCTCTTACGAGCAGTACTTC. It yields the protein CATTYGGETSYEQYF.

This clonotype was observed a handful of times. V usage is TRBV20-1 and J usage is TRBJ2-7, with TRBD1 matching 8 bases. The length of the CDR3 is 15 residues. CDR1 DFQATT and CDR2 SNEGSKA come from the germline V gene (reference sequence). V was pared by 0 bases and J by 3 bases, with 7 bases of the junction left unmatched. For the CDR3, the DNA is TGCAGTGCTAGAGATTTGAGGGACAGGAGCTACGAGCAGTACTTC. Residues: CSARDLRDRSYEQYF.

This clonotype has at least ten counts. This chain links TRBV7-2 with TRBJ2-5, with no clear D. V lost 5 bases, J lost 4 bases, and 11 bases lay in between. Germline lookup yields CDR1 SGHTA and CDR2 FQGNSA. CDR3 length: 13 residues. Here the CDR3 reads CASSHEYRETQYF. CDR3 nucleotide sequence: TGTGCCAGCAGCCATGAGTACCGAGAGACCCAGTACTTC. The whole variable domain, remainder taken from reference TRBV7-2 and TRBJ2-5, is GAGVSQSPSNKVTEKGKDVELRCDPISGHTALYWYRQSLGQGLEFLIYFQGNSAPDKSGLPSDRFSAERTGGSVSTLTIQRTQQEDSAVYLCASSHEYRETQYFGPGTRLLVL.

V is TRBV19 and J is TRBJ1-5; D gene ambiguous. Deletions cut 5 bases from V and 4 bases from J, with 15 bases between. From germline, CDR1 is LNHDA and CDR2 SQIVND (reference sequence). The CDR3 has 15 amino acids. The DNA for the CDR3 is TGTGCCAGTAGTGCCGGGGATAGGCGTAATCAGCCCCAGCATTTT. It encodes CASSAGDRRNQPQHF.

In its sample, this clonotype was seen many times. CDR3 coding DNA: TGTGCCAGCGACGGACAGGGCCACACTGAAGCTTTCTTT. It codes for CASDGQGHTEAFF. The V and J genes are TRBV2 and TRBJ1-1, with 8 bases fitting TRBD1. V was clipped by 8 bases and J by 3 bases; unmatched bases: 5. This CDR3 has 13 residues. From germline, CDR1 is SNHLY and CDR2 FYNNEI.

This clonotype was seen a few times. CDR3 in DNA: TGTGCCAGCAGGAACAGGTACAATCAGCCCCAGCATTTT. Its translation: CASRNRYNQPQHF. This chain joins TRBV28 and TRBJ1-5; D possibly corresponds to TRBD1 (5 bases). Trimming shortened V by 6 bases and J by 3 bases, and 9 bases separated the two germline ends. Per germline, CDR1 MDHEN and CDR2 SYDVKM. The CDR3 extends over 13 amino acids.

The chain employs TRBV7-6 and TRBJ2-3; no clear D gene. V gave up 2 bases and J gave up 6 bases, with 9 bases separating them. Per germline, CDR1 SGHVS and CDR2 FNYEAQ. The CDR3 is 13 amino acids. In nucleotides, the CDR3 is TGTGCCAGCAGCTTAAACACAGACGATACGCAGTATTTT. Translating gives CASSLNTDDTQYF.

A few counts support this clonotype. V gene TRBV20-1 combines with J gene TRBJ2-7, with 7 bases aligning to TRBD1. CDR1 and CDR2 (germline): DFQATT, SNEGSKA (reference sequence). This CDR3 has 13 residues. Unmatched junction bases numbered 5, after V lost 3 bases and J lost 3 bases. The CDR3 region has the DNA TGCAGTGCTAGCTCAGGACAGGTCTACGAGCAGTACTTC. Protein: CSASSGQVYEQYF.

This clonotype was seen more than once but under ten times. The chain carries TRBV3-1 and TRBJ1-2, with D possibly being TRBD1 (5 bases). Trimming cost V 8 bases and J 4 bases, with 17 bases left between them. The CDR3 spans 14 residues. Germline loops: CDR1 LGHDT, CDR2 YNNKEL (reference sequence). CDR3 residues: CASANFGTAYGYTF. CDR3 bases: TGTGCCAGCGCCAACTTCGGGACTGCCTATGGCTACACCTTC.

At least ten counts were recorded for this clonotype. The CDR3 DNA follows: TGCAGTGCTACGCGACTAGCGGGGCCAAACCAAGAGACCCAGTACTTC. This codes for CSATRLAGPNQETQYF. The rearrangement uses TRBV20-1 and TRBJ2-5; 11 bases are a match to TRBD2. Germline CDR1 reads DFQATT; CDR2 reads SNEGSKA (reference sequence). CDR3 length: 16 amino acids. J lost 0 bases, V lost 4 bases, and 7 bases had no gene match.

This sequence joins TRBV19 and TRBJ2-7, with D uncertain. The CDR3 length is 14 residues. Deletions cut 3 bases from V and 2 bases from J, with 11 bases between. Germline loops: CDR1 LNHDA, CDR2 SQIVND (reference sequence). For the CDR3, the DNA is TGTGCCAGTAGTATGCTCGGCGACCCCTACGAGCAGTACTTC. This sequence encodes CASSMLGDPYEQYF.

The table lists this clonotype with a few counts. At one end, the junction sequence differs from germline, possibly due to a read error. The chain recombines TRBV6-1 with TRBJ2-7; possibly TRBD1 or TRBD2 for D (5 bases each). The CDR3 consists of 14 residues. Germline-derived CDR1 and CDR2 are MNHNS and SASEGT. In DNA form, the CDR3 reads TGTGCCAGCAGCTTCCGGGACGGGCGCTACAAGCAGTACTTC. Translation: CASSFRDGRYKQYF.

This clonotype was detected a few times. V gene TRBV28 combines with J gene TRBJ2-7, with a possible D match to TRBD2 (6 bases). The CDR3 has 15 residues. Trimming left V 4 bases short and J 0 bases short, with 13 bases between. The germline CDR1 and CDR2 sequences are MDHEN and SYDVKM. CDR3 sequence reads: CASSSPGLTSYEQYF. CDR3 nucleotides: TGTGCCAGCAGTTCCCCGGGACTTACCTCCTACGAGCAGTACTTC.

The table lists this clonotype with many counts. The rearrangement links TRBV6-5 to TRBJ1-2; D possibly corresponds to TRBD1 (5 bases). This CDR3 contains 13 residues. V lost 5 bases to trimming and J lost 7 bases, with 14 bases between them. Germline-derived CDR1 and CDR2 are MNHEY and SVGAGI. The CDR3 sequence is CASSQTGVGGYTF. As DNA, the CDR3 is TGTGCCAGCAGTCAGACGGGGGTCGGTGGCTACACCTTC.

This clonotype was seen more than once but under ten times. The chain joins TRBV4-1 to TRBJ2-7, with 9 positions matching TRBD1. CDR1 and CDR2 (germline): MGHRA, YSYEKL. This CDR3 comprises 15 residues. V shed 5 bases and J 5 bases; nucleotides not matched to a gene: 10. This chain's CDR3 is CASSSAGTGRHEQYF. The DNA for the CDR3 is TGCGCCAGCAGCTCTGCCGGGACAGGGCGGCACGAGCAGTACTTC.

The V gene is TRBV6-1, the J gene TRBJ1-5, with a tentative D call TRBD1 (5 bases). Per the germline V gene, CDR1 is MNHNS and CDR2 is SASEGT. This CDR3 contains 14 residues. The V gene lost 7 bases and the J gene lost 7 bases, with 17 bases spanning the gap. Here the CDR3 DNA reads TGTGCCAGCACCGATTCTGGACAAGGGCAGCCCCAGCATTTT. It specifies CASTDSGQGQPQHF.